This T cell receptor (beta chain) was retrieved from a study of T cell changes during pregnancy in multiple sclerosis. Clones were read by immunoSEQ multiplex PCR, and TCRdb kept only the in-frame ones, dropping some. The table records under 50,000 clones, approximately 90% of them present only once. The TCR was taken from a female donor with multiple sclerosis, enrolled in a pregnancy study. Sequenced material: CD8+ T cells from peripheral blood mononuclear cells, taken in the second trimester of pregnancy.

The CDR3 region has the DNA TGTGCCAGCAGAGTAGCGGGCACCGGGGAGCTGTTTTTT. As protein: CASRVAGTGELFF. The genes are TRBV6-1 and TRBJ2-2, with 7 bases matching TRBD2. The CDR3 extends over 13 amino acids. CDR1 and CDR2 (germline): MNHNS, SASEGT. Trimming at V came to 6 bases and at J to 4 bases, leaving 2 bases not matched to a gene.